This is a list of T cell receptor beta chains from one sample in a study of T cells after yellow fever vaccination. From the 5' RACE reads, TCRdb called clonotypes with MiXCR, one entry per CDR3 protein. The table records some 160,000 distinct CDR3 sequences, approximately 10% of them present only once. Sequencing used CD8+ T cells sorted from PBMCs, obtained 45 days after the yellow fever booster vaccination. These receptors were collected from a man aged 18 to 35 who received the YFV17D yellow fever vaccine. The CDR3 runs from the conserved cysteine through the conserved F or W. A D gene is named only where the DNA matches it firmly. Not all rows give a size; the values are once, few, many and, for expanded clones, a class.

clone size	D gene	J gene	V gene	CDR3 DNA	CDR3 protein
NA	NA	TRBJ1-6	TRBV6-2/TRBV6-3	TGTGCCAGCAGTTACCCCGGAGACGAATCACCCCTCCACTTT	CASSYPGDESPLHF
many	NA	TRBJ2-2	TRBV4-2	TGTGCCAGCAGCCAGGGTCCCGGGGAGCTGTTTTTT	CASSQGPGELFF
few	NA	TRBJ1-2	TRBV15	TGTGCCACCAGCCCTAGCACGGACGGCAACTATGGCTACACCTTC	CATSPSTDGNYGYTF
NA	NA	TRBJ1-2	TRBV12-3/TRBV12-4	TGTGCCAGCAGTTTAAATTCAGTGAGGGGCTACACCTTC	CASSLNSVRGYTF
few	NA	TRBJ1-1	TRBV9	TGTGCCAGCAGCCGGGGCGGGTTTGGGACTGAAGCTTTCTTT	CASSRGGFGTEAFF
few	NA	TRBJ1-1	TRBV2	TGTGCCAGCAGTGCTCTCTCCAGTAGGATCATGAACACTGAAGCTTTCTTT	CASSALSSRIMNTEAFF
few	TRBD1	TRBJ1-5	TRBV6-2/TRBV6-3	TGTGCCAGCAGACTTGACAGGGGAAAGCATCAGCCCCAGCATTTT	CASRLDRGKHQPQHF
NA	NA	TRBJ1-5	TRBV7-9	TGTGCCAGCAGCTTAGAGGGTTATCAGCCCCAGCATTTT	CASSLEGYQPQHF
NA	TRBD1	TRBJ1-2	TRBV7-9	TGTGCCAGCAGCTTTGGGACAGGGGGAGGCTATGGCTACACCTTC	CASSFGTGGGYGYTF
few	NA	TRBJ1-1	TRBV3-1	TGTGCCAGCAGCGGGGCGGGGGGAGACACTGAAGCTTTCTTT	CASSGAGGDTEAFF
NA	NA	TRBJ2-7	TRBV28	TGTGCCAGCAGAGATCCAGGGGACGAGCAGTACTTC	CASRDPGDEQYF
NA	TRBD1	TRBJ1-2	TRBV5-1	TGCGCCAGCAGCCCGGGGACAGGCCTCTATGGCTACACCTTC	CASSPGTGLYGYTF
NA	NA	TRBJ2-5	TRBV6-2/TRBV6-3	TGTGCCAGCAGTGTTGTAGGCAGGGTACGGCTTGAGACCCAGTACTTC	CASSVVGRVRLETQYF
NA	NA	TRBJ2-7	TRBV2	TGTGCCAGCAGTGTTCACCAGGAACTCTACGAGCAGTACTTC	CASSVHQELYEQYF
few	NA	TRBJ1-5	TRBV12-3/TRBV12-4	TGTGCCAGCAGTCCTTCGGGGGGAAGCAATCAGCCCCAGCATTTT	CASSPSGGSNQPQHF
NA	NA	TRBJ2-1	TRBV13	TGTGCCAGCACCATCCGGGGGCGCGCGGGAGACAATGAGCAGTTCTTC	CASTIRGRAGDNEQFF
few	TRBD1	TRBJ1-6	TRBV11-2	TGTGCCAGCAGCCTGGGACAGATTAATTCACCCCTCCACTTT	CASSLGQINSPLHF
NA	TRBD1	TRBJ1-1	TRBV12-5	TGTGCTAGTGGCCCCCAGGGGGCTTATACTGAAGCTTTCTTT	CASGPQGAYTEAFF
NA	NA	TRBJ2-5	TRBV15	TGTGCCACCAGCAGACCCGCGATCCCGAGAAGGGACCAAGAGACCCAGTACTTC	CATSRPAIPRRDQETQYF
few	NA	TRBJ1-1	TRBV6-1	TGTGCCACCGCGAGAAAAGGCGGGGGCCTGAACACTGAAGCTTTCTTT	CATARKGGGLNTEAFF
NA	NA	TRBJ1-6	TRBV25-1	TGTGCCAGCAGTCGGGTTGCGGGCAATTCACCCCTCCACTTT	CASSRVAGNSPLHF
few	NA	TRBJ2-1	TRBV7-9	TGTGCCAGCAGCTTTTCAGGCGCTGAGCAGTTCTTC	CASSFSGAEQFF
NA	NA	TRBJ2-3	TRBV11-3	TGTGCCAGCAGCTTCGGCCAGGATGGCACAGATACGCAGTATTTT	CASSFGQDGTDTQYF
once	TRBD1	TRBJ2-2	TRBV9	TGTGCCAGCAGCGTAGAGTTTGGACAGGGGGTCACCGGGGAGCTGTTTTTT	CASSVEFGQGVTGELFF
few	NA	TRBJ1-1	TRBV6-2/TRBV6-3	TGTGCCAGCAGTTACCTGCCCTCGAACACTGAAGCTTTCTTT	CASSYLPSNTEAFF
few	NA	TRBJ1-1	TRBV30	TGTGCCTGGAGTGAAGGAAGGAACACTGAAGCTTTCTTT	CAWSEGRNTEAFF
few	NA	TRBJ2-3	TRBV4-2	TGTGCCAGCAGCCAAGGGAGAAGTCCGGCAGATACGCAGTATTTT	CASSQGRSPADTQYF
NA	TRBD1	TRBJ2-3	TRBV7-9	TGTGCCAGCTGGTCGGGACAGGGGGCTGGAGATACGCAGTATTTT	CASWSGQGAGDTQYF
many	NA	TRBJ2-5	TRBV6-5	TGTGCCAGCAGTTACTCGACCCGGACTGAAGGAGAGACCCAGTACTTC	CASSYSTRTEGETQYF
NA	NA	TRBJ1-2	TRBV4-2	TGTGCCAGCAGCCAAGATCGCGGGGCAGGACTCGGCTACACCTTC	CASSQDRGAGLGYTF
NA	NA	TRBJ1-1	TRBV4-3	TGCGCCAGCAGCCAAGATAATTATAAGGGCTACACTGAAGCTTTCTTT	CASSQDNYKGYTEAFF
many	TRBD1	TRBJ2-1	TRBV19	TGTGCCACTCGGACAGGGTATATTGGTGAGCAGTTCTTC	CATRTGYIGEQFF
few	TRBD2	TRBJ2-1	TRBV7-8	TGTGCCAGCAGCCAACCGACTAGCGGGGATCCGAACAATGAGCAGTTCTTC	CASSQPTSGDPNNEQFF
few	NA	TRBJ1-2	TRBV7-2	TGTGCCAGCAGCTTAGGCCTAGCGGGGAACTATGGCTACACCTTC	CASSLGLAGNYGYTF
NA	NA	TRBJ2-5	TRBV11-2	TGTGCCAGCAGCTTGGGGACCTTATTCCAAGAGACCCAGTACTTC	CASSLGTLFQETQYF
NA	NA	TRBJ2-2	TRBV23-1	TGCGCCAGCAATCCGACAGGGAACACCGGGGAGCTGTTTTTT	CASNPTGNTGELFF
NA	NA	TRBJ2-2	TRBV7-9	TGTGCCAGCAGCTTTTTGGGTGGCGCGAACACCGGGGAGCTGTTTTTT	CASSFLGGANTGELFF
many	TRBD1	TRBJ2-5	TRBV28	TGTGCCAGCAGTTTATTAAGGGGGCGGCAAGAGACCCAGTACTTC	CASSLLRGRQETQYF
few	TRBD1	TRBJ2-5	TRBV3-1	TGTGCCAGCACCAAGGACAGGGTGGAGACCCAGTACTTC	CASTKDRVETQYF
few	NA	TRBJ2-7	TRBV5-4	TGTGCCAGCAGCGATGATATCTCCTACGAGCAGTACTTC	CASSDDISYEQYF
few	NA	TRBJ1-1	TRBV28	TGTGCCAGCAGTCCCTTCTACGGAGCGAACACTGAAGCTTTCTTT	CASSPFYGANTEAFF
NA	TRBD1	TRBJ1-1	TRBV28	TGTGCCAGCAGGTACAGGGGGGGAACTGAAGCTTTCTTT	CASRYRGGTEAFF
few	NA	TRBJ1-2	TRBV12-3/TRBV12-4	TGTGCCAGCAGTTTAGACCCGGTTAACTATGGCTACACCTTC	CASSLDPVNYGYTF
NA	TRBD2	TRBJ2-1	TRBV4-1	TGCGCCAGCAGCCAACCGGGAGGGCTCGATGAGCAGTTCTTC	CASSQPGGLDEQFF
many	NA	TRBJ1-2	TRBV20-1	TGCAGTGCTAGCGGGCGGGCAGGGGCGGACTATGGCTACACCTTC	CSASGRAGADYGYTF
NA	NA	TRBJ1-3	TRBV4-1	TGCGCCAGCAGCCAAAGGTGGTGGCCGGGGAGCTCTGGAAACACCATATATTTT	CASSQRWWPGSSGNTIYF
few	NA	TRBJ2-5	TRBV20-1	TGCAGTGCCAAACCCGGGGGAATAACTTACTTC	CSAKPGGITYF
few	NA	TRBJ1-2	TRBV10-3	TGTGCCATCAGTGAGAAAGGGACCTTCCATGGCTACACCTTC	CAISEKGTFHGYTF
few	NA	TRBJ2-7	TRBV4-1	TGCGCCAGCAGCCCTGGGCCCCCTGCGGACGAGCAGTACTTC	CASSPGPPADEQYF
few	NA	TRBJ1-5	TRBV4-3	TGCGCCAGCAGCCAAGATTTTAGGGGAGATCAGCCCCAGCATTTT	CASSQDFRGDQPQHF
few	NA	TRBJ1-1	TRBV27	TGTGCCAGCAGTCTCAGACCCTACGGGCACACTGAAGCTTTCTTT	CASSLRPYGHTEAFF
few	TRBD2	TRBJ2-5	TRBV20-1	TGCAGTGCTAGGGGACTAGCAGGAGAGACCCAGTACTTC	CSARGLAGETQYF
few	TRBD1	TRBJ2-2	TRBV7-9	TGTGCCAGCAGCTTTCTCCAGGGACAGGGCACCGGGGAGCTGTTTTTT	CASSFLQGQGTGELFF
NA	NA	TRBJ1-4	TRBV12-3/TRBV12-4	TGTGCCAGCAGCCGACCTCAGGCAACTAATGAAAAACTGTTTTTT	CASSRPQATNEKLFF
many	NA	TRBJ1-2	TRBV6-1	TGTGCCAGCAGTGATACCGAGTTCTATGGCTACACCTTC	CASSDTEFYGYTF
few	TRBD1	TRBJ2-5	TRBV6-2/TRBV6-3	TGTGCCAGCAGTTACTATTCAGGGGGCCGTTCCGAGACCCAGTACTTC	CASSYYSGGRSETQYF
few	NA	TRBJ1-4	TRBV5-6	TGTGCCAGCAGTCTCCGTACGGGGTTTAATGAAAAACTGTTTTTT	CASSLRTGFNEKLFF
many	TRBD2	TRBJ2-3	TRBV9	TGTGCCAGCAGCGCCCGGGAGGGGAACACAGATACGCAGTATTTT	CASSAREGNTDTQYF
NA	NA	TRBJ1-1	TRBV2	TGTGCCAGCAGAGGACCGCTGGAAGCTTTCTTT	CASRGPLEAFF